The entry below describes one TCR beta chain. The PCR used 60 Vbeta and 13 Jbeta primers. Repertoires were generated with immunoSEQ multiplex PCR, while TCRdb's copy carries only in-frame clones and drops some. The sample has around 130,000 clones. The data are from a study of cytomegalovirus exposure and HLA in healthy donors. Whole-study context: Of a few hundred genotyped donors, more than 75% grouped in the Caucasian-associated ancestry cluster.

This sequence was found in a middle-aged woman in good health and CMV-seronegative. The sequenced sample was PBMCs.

CDR3 sequence: CASSQEEANTEAFF. The CDR3 nucleotides are TGTGCCAGCAGCCAAGAAGAGGCGAACACTGAAGCTTTCTTT. The V and J genes are TRBV4-2 and TRBJ1-1, with unresolved D. This CDR3 contains 14 residues. The V end lost 0 bases, the J end lost 1 base, and 6 bases lay between the germline ends. Germline loops: CDR1 LGHNA, CDR2 YNFKEQ.